This T cell receptor (beta chain) came from a study of metastatic and nonmetastatic thyroid tumors. By sample fraction, this clone is medium-sized (0.01 to 0.1%). How the authors handled the data: Clinicopathological groups of papillary thyroid cancer showed CDR3 differences that were used to build a distant-metastasis classifier. With MiXCR, TCRdb called clones anew from the PCR reads. In this record, the V and J calls reflect TCRdb's handling and not the investigators' own analysis. The sample holds 5,000 to 7,000 clones, about 29% seen once. There are 13 residues in the CDR3. The J segment lost 5 bases and the V segment lost 4 bases, leaving 6 bases of the junction unmatched. Germline V CDR1 and CDR2: SQVTM, ANQGSEA. Thyroid surgery had not been preceded by any treatment in any patient.

Sequenced: adjacent normal tissue. This clonotype was obtained from a female donor with papillary thyroid cancer or a benign thyroid nodule (not recorded which). Some clones in this sample may be carry-over from other donors' samples. This chain uses TRBV29-1 with TRBJ1-2; 8 bases fit TRBD1. CDR3 coding DNA: TGCAGCGTTGTGAAGACAGGGGTTTATGGCTACACCTTC. Amino acids: CSVVKTGVYGYTF.